The clone carrying this T cell receptor (beta chain) was counted between two and nine times. V was pared by 4 bases and J by 3 bases, with 8 bases of the junction left unmatched. Germline loops: CDR1 SNHLY, CDR2 FYNNEI. The CDR3 is 16 amino acids. Repertoires were generated with immunoSEQ multiplex PCR, while TCRdb's copy carries only in-frame clones and drops some. The sample lists a few hundred thousand clones, 65% to 90% occurring once. The data were taken from a study of blood T cell repertoires in COVID-19. Study-wide context: Acute-phase and convalescent COVID-19 samples originated in the United States, Italy and Spain.

The receptor comes from a woman in her forties or fifties with acute or convalescent COVID-19. The chain is built from TRBV2 and TRBJ1-3; 8 bases fit TRBD1. The specimen sequenced was peripheral blood. The CDR3 DNA reads as TGTGCCAGCAGTGTCGACAGGGGATCCCTTGGAAACACCATATATTTT. Its translation is CASSVDRGSLGNTIYF.